The 30 T cell receptor beta chains in this list originate from one sample, sequenced in a study of T-cell memory formation after mild COVID-19. TCRdb redid the calling of the 5' RACE reads with MiXCR, one entry per CDR3 protein. This sample has roughly 310,000 distinct CDR3 sequences, with around 15% found just once. Material for sequencing was PBMCs or a T cell subset sorted from them (not recorded which). All receptors derive from a man between 18 and 35 years old who had mild COVID-19 (a few samples of this study predate the infection). Cell type and time point are not known.

V usage is TRBV7-6 and J usage is TRBJ2-3, with TRBD1 matching over 11 bases. V was pared by 5 bases and J by 14 bases, with 6 bases of the junction left unmatched. The CDR3 sequence is 12 residues long. The V gene's germline CDR1 is SGHVS and CDR2 FNYEAQ. CDR3 coding DNA: TGTGCCAGCAGCAACGGGACAGGGGGTCCGTATTTT. It is translated as CASSNGTGGPYF. Together with reference TRBV7-6 and TRBJ2-3, the CDR3 gives the full variable domain: GAGVSQSPRYKVTKRGQDVALRCDPISGHVSLYWYRQALGQGPEFLTYFNYEAQQDKSGLPNDRFSAERPEGSISTLTIQRTEQRDSAMYRCASSNGTGGPYFGPGTRLTVL.

Many counts were recorded for this clonotype. The V call is TRBV5-1, the J call TRBJ2-7; TRBD1 matches 8 bases. In germline, CDR1 is SGHRS, CDR2 YFSETQ. The ends lost 4 bases at V and 4 bases at J; junction bases unmatched: 16. The CDR3 is made up of 17 amino acids. CDR3 nucleotides: TGCGCCAGCAGCATGCAGGGGGCTACAACGGGGATATACGAGCAGTACTTC. Protein product: CASSMQGATTGIYEQYF. Together with reference TRBV5-1 and TRBJ2-7, the CDR3 gives the full variable domain: KAGVTQTPRYLIKTRGQQVTLSCSPISGHRSVSWYQQTPGQGLQFLFEYFSETQRNKGNFPGRFSGRQFSNSRSEMNVSTLELGDSALYLCASSMQGATTGIYEQYFGPGTRLTVT.

In this sample, this clonotype turned up a few times. The chain links TRBV7-9 to TRBJ1-1, with D possibly being TRBD1 (6 bases). CDR3 length: 14 amino acids. Per germline, CDR1 SEHNR and CDR2 FQNEAQ (reference sequence). V was cut by 5 bases and J by 4 bases, with 14 bases left in between. In nucleotides, the CDR3 is TGTGCCAGCAGCCTAGGGGGTTCGATCACTGAAGCTTTCTTT. This codes for CASSLGGSITEAFF.

Only a few counts were recorded for this clonotype. V gene TRBV6-5 combines with J gene TRBJ2-1; 8 positions match TRBD1. Germline V gene sequence: CDR1 MNHEY, CDR2 SVGAGI. This CDR3 region has 14 residues. The V gene end was trimmed by 6 bases and the J gene end by 8 bases; junction bases not matched to a gene: 9. CDR3 coding DNA: TGTGCCAGCAGAAAGGACAGGGTCTTGTATGAGCAGTTCTTC. It codes for CASRKDRVLYEQFF.

This chain connects TRBV5-4 to TRBJ2-1; 9 bases line up with TRBD2. CDR3 length equals 16 residues. The V segment lost 3 bases and the J segment 8 bases; nucleotides outside the gene matches: 12. In germline, CDR1 is SGHNT, CDR2 YYREEE (reference sequence). The CDR3 DNA follows: TGTGCCAGCAGCTCGCCCTCGGCGGGGGGGCTCCATGAGCAGTTCTTC. It specifies CASSSPSAGGLHEQFF.

This clonotype was seen at least ten times. One end of the junction does not line up with germline, which may come from a read error. This chain uses TRBV5-1 with TRBJ2-3; tentative D call: TRBD1 (5 bases). The CDR3 consists of 13 residues. The V gene's germline CDR1 is SGHRS and CDR2 YFSETQ. The DNA of the CDR3 is TGTGCCAGCAGCTTAGGTCAGGGCGATACGCAGTATTTT. Amino acids: CASSLGQGDTQYF.

This clonotype was recorded a few times. The chain uses TRBV7-9 and TRBJ2-7; tentatively, D is TRBD2 (5 bases). Trimming stripped 2 bases from V and 5 bases from J, with 10 bases between. This CDR3 is 13 amino acids long. The germline V gene has CDR1 SEHNR and CDR2 FQNEAQ (reference sequence). The CDR3 reads CASSLQAGNEQYV. In DNA form, the CDR3 reads TGTGCCAGCAGCTTACAAGCCGGGAACGAGCAGTACGTC.

This clonotype was picked up a small number of times. The chain couples TRBV12-3 or TRBV12-4 to TRBJ2-7, with unresolved D. The CDR3 loop spans 14 amino acids. The V and J ends lost 3 bases and 4 bases respectively, with 13 bases between them. The CDR3 DNA reads as TGTGCCAGCAGTTTGAACGGTCAGGCTTACGAGCAGTACTTC. Its protein product is CASSLNGQAYEQYF.

V and J are TRBV5-1 and TRBJ1-1; 10 bases line up with TRBD1. The V segment lost 4 bases and the J segment 4 bases; nucleotides outside the gene matches: 13. This CDR3 has 17 amino acids. The V gene's germline CDR1 is SGHRS and CDR2 YFSETQ. The CDR3 is CASSLVLRGQGFTEAFF. The DNA for the CDR3 is TGCGCCAGCAGCCTGGTATTGAGGGGACAGGGGTTCACTGAAGCTTTCTTT.

J is TRBJ2-6 and V is TRBV6-5; D is perhaps TRBD1 (5 bases). Germline CDR1 reads MNHEY; CDR2 reads SVGAGI. V lost 6 bases and J lost 2, with 20 bases in between. This CDR3 has 18 residues. CDR3 sequence: CASSLQGVLSAGANVLTF. The CDR3 coding sequence is TGTGCCAGCAGCCTCCAAGGGGTTCTAAGTGCTGGGGCCAACGTCCTGACTTTC.

J is TRBJ2-1 and V is TRBV19, with 11 bases matching TRBD2. This CDR3 is 17 amino acids long. The V gene end was trimmed by 3 bases and the J gene end by 6 bases; junction bases not matched to a gene: 10. Germline V gene lookup returns CDR1 LNHDA and CDR2 SQIVND (reference sequence). The chain's CDR3 is CASSIPASGGLSNEQFF. The CDR3 coding sequence is TGTGCCAGTAGTATCCCGGCTAGCGGGGGGCTCTCCAATGAGCAGTTCTTC.

The chain carries TRBV14 and TRBJ1-2, with D perhaps TRBD1 (5 bases). The CDR3 is made up of 12 amino acids. Between the trimmed V and J ends, which lost 3 bases and 10 bases, there was a span of 12 bases. Per germline, CDR1 SGHDN and CDR2 FVKESK. The CDR3: CASSHKWDHYTF. In nucleotides, the CDR3 is TGTGCCAGCAGCCATAAATGGGACCACTACACCTTC.

The chain joins TRBV4-3 to TRBJ1-5; the D gene is possibly TRBD1 (5 bases). Looked up from germline, CDR1 is LGHNA and CDR2 is YSLEER. The germline V and J ends were trimmed by 0 bases and 6 bases, with 12 bases remaining between them. CDR3 length: 15 residues. This CDR3 reads CASSQDRALSQPQHF. DNA of the CDR3: TGCGCCAGCAGCCAAGACAGGGCATTAAGTCAGCCCCAGCATTTT.

The chain employs TRBV28 and TRBJ2-5, with D possibly being TRBD2 (7 bases). This CDR3 region has 15 residues. With 6 bases removed from V and 5 bases from J, the gap between germline ends came to 19 bases. Germline V lookup: CDR1 MDHEN, CDR2 SYDVKM. CDR3 nucleotides: TGTGCCAGCAGCCAAGGGGGGGGGCGAAGGGAGACCCAGTACTTC. It encodes CASSQGGGRRETQYF.

The chain combines TRBV5-1 with TRBJ1-2, with 12 bases matching TRBD1. Germline V lookup: CDR1 SGHRS, CDR2 YFSETQ. The V segment lost 4 bases and the J segment 7 bases; nucleotides outside the gene matches: 14. The CDR3 covers 17 residues. CDR3 coding DNA: TGCGCCAGCAGCCCGGGACAGGGGGCGCTGGGGATAGGTGGCTACACCTTC. Encoded protein: CASSPGQGALGIGGYTF.

V and J are TRBV5-6 and TRBJ2-1; TRBD2 is a possible D gene (5 bases). The CDR3 totals 11 residues. The V end lost 5 bases, the J end lost 10 bases, and 10 bases lay between the germline ends. Germline assignment: CDR1 SGHDT and CDR2 YYEEEE. The CDR3 DNA is TGTGCCAGCAGTTGGGAGAGCGAGCAGTTCTTC. Protein product: CASSWESEQFF.

The chain joins TRBV11-2 to TRBJ2-1; D unresolved. CDR3 length: 15 residues. The germline V gene encodes CDR1 SGHAT and CDR2 FQNNGV. With 0 bases removed from V and 0 bases from J, the gap between germline ends came to 6 bases. This CDR3 reads CASSLELDSYNEQFF. The CDR3 bases are TGTGCCAGCAGCTTAGAATTAGACTCCTACAATGAGCAGTTCTTC.

This clonotype was counted only a few times. This chain links TRBV9 with TRBJ1-1; the D gene is possibly TRBD1 (5 bases). Germline assignment: CDR1 SGDLS and CDR2 YYNGEE. Trimming left V 2 bases short and J 4 bases short, with 12 bases between. The CDR3 extends over 14 amino acids. In nucleotides, the CDR3 is TGTGCCAGCAGCGTGGGGGGATTAGGCACTGAAGCTTTCTTT. Protein sequence: CASSVGGLGTEAFF.

V usage is TRBV7-9 and J usage is TRBJ2-3; no definite D call. CDR3 size: 15 residues. The ends were cut back, 1 base at V and 1 base at J, with 9 bases in the middle. From germline, CDR1 is SEHNR and CDR2 FQNEAQ (reference sequence). The CDR3 DNA reads TGTGCCAGCAGCTTAGGTGGGGATCGCACAGATACGCAGTATTTT. It encodes CASSLGGDRTDTQYF.

This clonotype appeared a few times. The rearrangement joins TRBV7-3 to TRBJ2-1; TRBD1 matches at 7 bases. V was clipped by 2 bases and J by 7 bases; unmatched bases: 8. The CDR3 is 15 residues long. Germline assignment: CDR1 SGHTA and CDR2 FQGTGA. As DNA, the CDR3 is TGTGCCAGCAGCTTAGAGGGGGCAGTGTCAAATGAGCAGTTCTTC. Translated: CASSLEGAVSNEQFF.

This clonotype was picked up a small number of times. V is TRBV5-1 and J is TRBJ2-5; 10 bases align to TRBD1. The CDR3 loop spans 17 amino acids. Trimming removed 0 bases from V and 6 bases from J; junction bases left unmatched: 11. Germline V gene data show CDR1 as SGHRS and CDR2 as YFSETQ. The DNA of the CDR3 is TGCGCCAGCAGCTTGGCGGGCCGACAGGGGGCCTCTCAGACCCAGTACTTC. Protein product: CASSLAGRQGASQTQYF.

This clonotype was observed a handful of times. This chain links TRBV4-3 with TRBJ1-2; 7 nucleotides agree with TRBD1. CDR1 and CDR2 (germline): LGHNA, YSLEER. With V trimmed by 3 bases and J by 5 bases, 0 bases remained unmatched. The CDR3 runs 12 residues. The CDR3 region has the DNA TGCGCCAGCAGCCAGACAGGGTATGGCTACACCTTC. This translates into CASSQTGYGYTF.

V gene TRBV5-1 combines with J gene TRBJ2-2; perhaps TRBD1 as D (5 bases). Germline V lookup: CDR1 SGHRS, CDR2 YFSETQ. The CDR3 length is 14 residues. The germline V and J ends were trimmed by 4 bases and 2 bases, with 9 bases remaining between them. CDR3 nucleotides: TGCGCCAGCAGCCAACAGGAAAACACCGGGGAGCTGTTTTTT. This encodes CASSQQENTGELFF.

In this sample, this clonotype turned up many times. V usage is TRBV14 and J usage is TRBJ2-7, with 8 bases matching TRBD1. The V gene's germline CDR1 is SGHDN and CDR2 FVKESK. The V gene end was trimmed by 1 base and the J gene end by 5 bases; junction bases not matched to a gene: 10. This CDR3 spans 16 amino acids. The CDR3 nucleotides read TGTGCCAGCAGCCAAGTGCACAGGGGGTATTACAACGAGCAGTACTTC. Amino acid sequence: CASSQVHRGYYNEQYF.

CDR3 sequence: CSARGGTGSYNEQFF. CDR3 DNA sequence: TGCAGTGCTAGGGGGGGGACAGGGAGCTACAATGAGCAGTTCTTC. This rearrangement joins TRBV20-1 to TRBJ2-1, with 9 nucleotides matching TRBD1. Trimming cost V 3 bases and J 3 bases; bases outside gene matches: 6. The V gene's germline CDR1 is DFQATT and CDR2 SNEGSKA (reference sequence). The CDR3 is made up of 15 amino acids.

The chain combines TRBV12-3 or TRBV12-4 with TRBJ1-6; 8 nucleotides agree with TRBD1. V lost 5 bases to trimming and J lost 6 bases; unmatched junction nucleotides: 6. The CDR3 has 15 amino acids. The CDR3: CASSQSDRVNSPLHF. DNA of the CDR3: TGTGCCAGCAGTCAGTCGGACAGGGTTAATTCACCCCTCCACTTT.

This sequence joins TRBV20-1 and TRBJ1-5; D is uncertain. This CDR3 has 12 residues. Trimming removed 3 bases at V and 7 bases at J, with 10 bases between. From germline, CDR1 is DFQATT and CDR2 SNEGSKA (reference sequence). CDR3 sequence reads: CSASGVRQPQHF. CDR3 DNA: TGCAGTGCTAGTGGGGTGCGCCAGCCCCAGCATTTT.

The genes are TRBV14 and TRBJ2-3; 7 bases are a match to TRBD1. V dropped 2 bases and J dropped 3; count of bases not matched to a gene: 2. Germline V lookup: CDR1 SGHDN, CDR2 FVKESK. This CDR3 is built from 14 residues. In DNA form, the CDR3 reads TGTGCCAGCAGCCAACCGGGACAGACAGATACGCAGTATTTT. Translating gives CASSQPGQTDTQYF. Looking up the rest from reference TRBV14 and TRBJ2-3 gives the full variable domain: EAGVTQFPSHSVIEKGQTVTLRCDPISGHDNLYWYRRVMGKEIKFLLHFVKESKQDESGMPNNRFLAERTGGTYSTLKVQPAELEDSGVYFCASSQPGQTDTQYFGPGTRLTVL.

This clonotype was counted only a few times. This sequence joins TRBV4-2 and TRBJ2-1; no clear D. Germline assignment: CDR1 LGHNA and CDR2 YNFKEQ. There are 14 residues in the CDR3. V lost 2 bases and J lost 1, with 6 bases in between. The CDR3 DNA reads as TGTGCCAGCAGCCAACCCCCTTCCTACAATGAGCAGTTCTTC. Protein: CASSQPPSYNEQFF.

This clonotype has ten or more counts. V gene TRBV12-3 or TRBV12-4 combines with J gene TRBJ2-1; no definite D call. V lost 8 bases to trimming and J lost 7 bases, with 27 bases between them. The CDR3 has 17 amino acids. DNA of the CDR3: TGTGCCAGCCGCCGAGGATCTCGGACGGAATCGTGGAATGAGCAGTTCTTC. Amino acids: CASRRGSRTESWNEQFF.